What follows is one T cell receptor beta chain and its context. A much bigger clone sits one base away, suggesting this may be a read error. MiXCR was run by TCRdb on the 5' RACE reads, yielding one entry per CDR3 protein. The table has approximately 37,000 distinct CDR3 sequences, under 20% seen once. Germline assignment: CDR1 LGHNA and CDR2 YNFKEQ. The CDR3 is 15 residues long. This receptor was obtained from a female donor with breast cancer. The sequenced sample consisted of naive CD4+ T cells sorted from a lymph node. The sample's subset: naive CD4+ T cells, CD4+CD45RA+CD25-. The chain combines TRBV4-2 with TRBJ2-1, with D hard to call. CDR3 loop: CASSQRVSSYNERFF. The DNA of the CDR3 is TGTGCCAGCAGCCAAAGGGTCTCCTCCTACAATGAGCGGTTCTTC.